This record looks at one T cell receptor (beta chain) sequence and its context. In this sample, this clone turned up a few times. There is no known antigen for this receptor. One base away there is no much larger clone; base qualities are not given. The sample is drawn from a study of blood T cell repertoires in COVID-19 (dated by TCRdb to about 2020). About the full investigation: Collaborator samples came from the United States, Italy and Spain and covered acute and convalescent phases of COVID-19. The material from the prospective study consisted of cDNA or gDNA derived from T cells, B-cell-depleted T cells, or PBMCs. Deeply sampled blood TCRbeta repertoires from subjects exposed to, actively infected with, or recovered from COVID-19 were included in the dataset. A freely available public database, intended as a resource for researchers studying the immune response to SARS-CoV-2, is where the repertoires were released. The samples were drawn from the first 160 participants of the ongoing ImmuneRACE study and from 950 to 1,500 subjects provided by 6 global collaborators. Nearly every sample came with metadata listing a de-identified subject ID, COVID-19 status, age in years and sex. HLA class I and class II types, where available, came from metadata supplied by the sample provider rather than from assay-based typing. What the study reported, not specific to this receptor: The quantity of clinical and demographic metadata differed by source and by participant and was supplied without curation.

Looking up the germline V gene (reference sequence) yields CDR1 LNHDA and CDR2 SQIVND. The CDR3 measures 15 amino acids from cysteine to phenylalanine. Of all the DNA, just the CDR3 is kept, 45 bases in frame from base 1. V has 5 bases trimmed and J has 4 bases trimmed; junction bases matching no gene number 8. TCRbeta CDR3 regions were amplified from genomic DNA by means of the immunoSEQ Assay, a bias-controlled multiplex PCR. Concerning the study's data processing: The number of nucleated cells in each sample was estimated by amplification of reference gene primers within the assay. To quantify the absolute abundance of each unique TCRbeta CDR3 rearrangement, sequence reads were collapsed and filtered. For each sample, productive Simpson clonality was calculated as the square root of Simpson's diversity index over productive rearrangements. In TCRdb, the immuneACCESS table is reduced to in-frame sequences with V and J assigned. These tables do not hold every clone; where another copy was compared, an unresolved V gene accounts for under half, and the others remain unexplained. The DNA was the basis for D and trimming; V, J and clone size are from that table. The sample table records roughly 130,000 clones; 80% to 90% of these occur just once. Approximately 3.3% of the sample is taken by the ten largest.

Whole blood was collected in K2EDTA tubes by collaborating institutions according to the institutions' own protocols. For TCRbeta analysis, collaborator samples were shipped as frozen whole blood, as isolated PBMCs, or as DNA extracted from either sample type. Sequencing was performed on peripheral blood. This TCR derives from a woman aged 60 to 75 with acute or convalescent COVID-19. The chain couples TRBV19 to TRBJ1-1, with 9 bases aligning to TRBD1. Read as DNA, the sequence is TGTGCCAGTAGTGAATTACAGGGGGCGGGCACTGAAGCTTTCTTT. Protein translation: CASSELQGAGTEAFF.